What follows are 30 T cell receptor beta chains derived from one specimen sequenced in a study of CD8 T cells in ankylosing spondylitis. Points from the study as a whole: One TCR beta motif, made up of about 8 highly homologous variants, appeared characteristic of ankylosing spondylitis blood.

For these receptors, no antigen is known. TCRdb reprocessed the 5' RACE reads with MiXCR, giving one entry per CDR3 protein. Found here are some 450,000 distinct CDR3 sequences, more than 15% of them singletons; the top ten hold 0.95% to 1.1%. The specimen was blood, either unsorted or a sorted T cell fraction (not recorded which). These receptors originate from a male donor with ankylosing spondylitis.

The J gene is TRBJ2-2, the V gene TRBV19; 7 bases are a match to TRBD2. With 6 bases clipped from V and 0 bases from J, the junction kept 13 bases outside the gene matches. CDR3 size: 18 residues. The germline V gene encodes CDR1 LNHDA and CDR2 SQIVND (reference sequence). DNA for the CDR3: TGTGCCAGTAGCCATGCGGTAACTAGCGTAGCGAACACCGGGGAGCTGTTTTTT. Translation: CASSHAVTSVANTGELFF.

This chain uses TRBV12-3 or TRBV12-4 with TRBJ1-1; 9 nucleotides agree with TRBD1. V shed 5 bases and J 8 bases; nucleotides not matched to a gene: 9. CDR3 size: 14 residues. This CDR3 reads CASSRRQGGTEAFF. For the CDR3, the DNA is TGTGCCAGCAGTAGGAGACAGGGGGGGACCGAAGCTTTCTTT.

The chain links TRBV20-1 to TRBJ1-1; the D is unclear. V was pared by 1 base and J by 10 bases, with 7 bases between. The germline CDR1 and CDR2 sequences are DFQATT and SNEGSKA (reference sequence). The length of the CDR3 is 10 residues. CDR3 amino acids: CSARGLSAFF. DNA of the CDR3: TGCAGTGCTAGAGGCTTATCAGCTTTCTTT.

This clonotype was seen repeatedly, ten times or more. This rearrangement joins TRBV29-1 to TRBJ2-2; 7 positions agree with TRBD1. Germline CDR1 reads SQVTM; CDR2 reads ANQGSEA. Trimming at V came to 7 bases and at J to 2 bases, leaving 7 bases not matched to a gene. The CDR3 loop spans 14 amino acids. The CDR3 region has the DNA TGCAGCGCGAGAGGGACAGACAACACCGGGGAGCTGTTTTTT. Its translation is CSARGTDNTGELFF.

A few counts support this clonotype. The V gene is TRBV24-1, the J gene TRBJ2-3; the match to TRBD2 covers 10 bases. The germline V gene encodes CDR1 KGHDR and CDR2 SFDVKD. CDR3 length equals 18 residues. V dropped 0 bases and J dropped 1; count of bases not matched to a gene: 6. The CDR3 coding sequence is TGTGCCACCAGTGATTTGCAAGGTCTAGCGGGGGGCACAGATACGCAGTATTTT. Its translation is CATSDLQGLAGGTDTQYF.

This clonotype appeared a few times. The chain recombines TRBV28 with TRBJ1-5, with 7 bases that match TRBD1. Germline V gene data show CDR1 as MDHEN and CDR2 as SYDVKM. The CDR3 length is 19 residues. V was clipped by 5 bases and J by 0 bases; unmatched bases: 16. This chain's CDR3 is CASSRAWGLTGHSNQPQHF. The CDR3 DNA sequence: TGTGCCAGCAGTCGGGCCTGGGGTTTGACAGGGCATAGCAATCAGCCCCAGCATTTT.

This clonotype was observed a handful of times. The rearrangement links TRBV12-3 or TRBV12-4 to TRBJ2-2, with D hard to call. V lost 2 bases and J lost 2, with 6 bases in between. This CDR3 is built from 14 residues. CDR3 DNA: TGTGCCAGCAGTTTAATCAGCAACACCGGGGAGCTGTTTTTT. Protein: CASSLISNTGELFF.

This clonotype has only a few counts. CDR3 sequence (DNA): TGTGCCAGCAGCCCTTGGGACAGCTCTGGAAACACCATATATTTT. Its protein is CASSPWDSSGNTIYF. This sequence joins TRBV11-2 and TRBJ1-3; 7 positions agree with TRBD1. The length of the CDR3 is 15 residues. Per the germline V gene, CDR1 is SGHAT and CDR2 is FQNNGV. After removal of 5 bases from V and 0 bases from J, the junction contained 4 bases not matched to a gene.

This chain joins TRBV11-2 and TRBJ1-2; the D gene is possibly TRBD1 (5 bases). The germline gives CDR1 SGHAT, CDR2 FQNNGV. The CDR3 runs to 15 residues. Trimming shortened V by 3 bases and J by 3 bases, and 14 bases separated the two germline ends. CDR3 residues: CASSLTELDYYGYTF. CDR3 DNA sequence: TGTGCCAGCAGCTTGACAGAGCTAGACTACTATGGCTACACCTTC.

J is TRBJ2-2 and V is TRBV5-1; no clear D gene. The length of the CDR3 is 14 residues. V was shortened by 4 bases and J by 7 bases, with 14 bases between the two germline ends. Germline-derived CDR1 and CDR2 are SGHRS and YFSETQ. The CDR3 region is CASSHGSSSGELFF. The CDR3 DNA reads TGCGCCAGCAGCCACGGATCCTCAAGCGGGGAGCTGTTTTTT.

The chain recombines TRBV20-1 with TRBJ2-4; no reliable D call. Per germline, CDR1 DFQATT and CDR2 SNEGSKA (reference sequence). V was pared by 6 bases and J by 6 bases, with 12 bases between. The CDR3 covers 12 residues. CDR3 sequence reads: CSALQEGNIQYF. CDR3 nucleotide sequence: TGCAGTGCCCTCCAAGAAGGAAACATTCAGTACTTC.

This clonotype was observed a handful of times. The chain couples TRBV5-1 to TRBJ2-1; D is possibly TRBD1 (5 bases). CDR3 length equals 13 residues. Germline CDR1 SGHRS, CDR2 YFSETQ. V was cut by 5 bases and J by 5 bases, with 11 bases left in between. The CDR3 protein is CASRGAKDNEQFF. CDR3 nucleotides: TGCGCCAGCAGAGGGGCTAAAGACAATGAGCAGTTCTTC. Full variable domain (remainder filled in from reference TRBV5-1 and TRBJ2-1): KAGVTQTPRYLIKTRGQQVTLSCSPISGHRSVSWYQQTPGQGLQFLFEYFSETQRNKGNFPGRFSGRQFSNSRSEMNVSTLELGDSALYLCASRGAKDNEQFFGPGTRLTVL.

The chain is built from TRBV3-1 and TRBJ2-5, with D unresolved. Trimming removed 2 bases from V and 4 bases from J, with 8 bases in between. The CDR3 loop spans 13 amino acids. CDR1 and CDR2 (germline): LGHDT, YNNKEL (reference sequence). CDR3 sequence reads: CASSQFSAETQYF. The CDR3 nucleotides read TGTGCCAGCAGCCAATTCTCGGCAGAGACCCAGTACTTC.

Concerning this clonotype: One end of the junction is discordant with germline, which a read error may explain. The chain recombines TRBV2 with TRBJ2-7, with a weak D call TRBD2 (6 bases). Per the germline V gene, CDR1 is SNHLY and CDR2 is FYNNEI. This CDR3 has 11 amino acids. The CDR3 nucleotides read TGCGCAGGGAGGTCGGGGCGTGAGCAGTACTTC. Translated: CAGRSGREQYF.

The J gene is TRBJ1-6, the V gene TRBV5-1; D is unresolved. CDR1 and CDR2 (germline): SGHRS, YFSETQ. The V and J ends lost 0 bases and 5 bases respectively, with 6 bases between them. This CDR3 has 14 residues. CDR3 in amino acids: CASSLVVDNSPLHF. CDR3 coding DNA: TGCGCCAGCAGCTTGGTGGTCGATAATTCACCCCTCCACTTT.

In its sample, this clonotype was seen a few times. The CDR3 reads CASSYTGTGELFF. The CDR3 nucleotides read TGTGCCAGCTCCTACACGGGCACCGGGGAGCTGTTTTTT. The chain carries TRBV18 and TRBJ2-2; no clear D gene. Trimming left V 6 bases short and J 4 bases short, with 9 bases between. The CDR3 spans 13 residues. The germline gives CDR1 KGHSH, CDR2 LQKENI.

In its sample, this clonotype was seen a few times. V gene TRBV24-1 combines with J gene TRBJ1-1; D call uncertain. V gave up 1 base and J gave up 1 base, with 6 bases separating them. CDR1 and CDR2 from the germline V gene are KGHDR and SFDVKD. The CDR3 runs 14 residues. The CDR3 nucleotides read TGTGCCACCAGTGATTTTCCAGGGAACACTGAAGCTTTCTTT. It yields the protein CATSDFPGNTEAFF.

The chain links TRBV11-2 to TRBJ2-3; 13 bases match TRBD2. Trimming removed 0 bases from V and 8 bases from J; junction bases left unmatched: 8. The V gene's germline CDR1 is SGHAT and CDR2 FQNNGV. The CDR3 runs to 17 residues. CDR3 amino acids: CASSLDLLAGGHGTQYF. The CDR3 DNA reads as TGTGCCAGCAGCTTAGATTTACTAGCGGGAGGGCATGGTACGCAGTATTTT.

The V gene is TRBV11-3, the J gene TRBJ2-2; perhaps TRBD1 as D (5 bases). This CDR3 region has 17 residues. The V and J ends lost 2 bases and 7 bases respectively, with 20 bases between them. CDR1 and CDR2 from the germline V gene are SGHNT and YENEEA. CDR3 in DNA: TGTGCCAGCAGCTTACTATACCAGGGCCGGTTGATCGGGGAGCTGTTTTTT. It codes for CASSLLYQGRLIGELFF.

The V gene is TRBV11-3, the J gene TRBJ2-1; 10 bases are a match to TRBD2. The CDR3 covers 16 residues. Germline assignment: CDR1 SGHNT and CDR2 YENEEA. V was clipped by 4 bases and J by 8 bases; unmatched bases: 11. The CDR3 spells CASSSYLLAGFDEQFF. In DNA, the CDR3 is TGTGCCAGCAGCTCCTACCTACTAGCGGGGTTCGATGAGCAGTTCTTC.

The chain couples TRBV5-1 to TRBJ2-7, with D perhaps TRBD2 (6 bases). V was cut by 5 bases and J by 6 bases, with 9 bases left in between. CDR1 is SGHRS, CDR2 YFSETQ, per germline. This CDR3 spans 11 amino acids. This CDR3 reads CASSRETEQYF. The CDR3 DNA follows: TGCGCCAGCAGTCGGGAGACCGAGCAGTACTTC.

This clonotype occurred a few times. The rearrangement links TRBV18 to TRBJ1-6; D gene unclear. V was pared by 5 bases and J by 9 bases, with 11 bases between. Looked up from germline, CDR1 is KGHSH and CDR2 is LQKENI. CDR3 length equals 13 residues. The CDR3 nucleotides are TGTGCCAGCTCATCCTATGCGGCTTCACCCCTCCACTTT. Its translation: CASSSYAASPLHF.

The V gene is TRBV3-1, the J gene TRBJ2-7, with D unclear. Germline CDR1 reads LGHDT; CDR2 reads YNNKEL (reference sequence). This CDR3 is built from 15 residues. V shed 4 bases and J shed 2 bases, with 15 bases lying between them. This chain's CDR3 is CASSPSGRQTYEQYF. The CDR3 DNA sequence: TGTGCCAGCAGCCCGTCTGGGCGGCAAACCTACGAGCAGTACTTC.

This clonotype was picked up a small number of times. The CDR3 sequence is CASSFRGSTSGYNEQFF. The CDR3 DNA sequence: TGTGCCAGCAGCTTCAGAGGGAGCACCTCTGGATACAATGAGCAGTTCTTC. The rearrangement uses TRBV11-2 and TRBJ2-1, with D possibly matching TRBD2 (5 bases). CDR1 is SGHAT and CDR2 is FQNNGV in the germline V gene. With 3 bases removed from V and 4 bases from J, the gap between germline ends came to 19 bases. The length of the CDR3 is 17 residues.

This clonotype was picked up a small number of times. The chain combines TRBV20-1 with TRBJ2-1; 12 positions agree with TRBD2. The CDR3 covers 13 residues. Trimming took 3 bases from V and 9 from J; bases not matched to a gene: 3. CDR1 DFQATT and CDR2 SNEGSKA come from the germline V gene (reference sequence). CDR3: CSARLAGGSEQFF. CDR3 sequence (DNA): TGCAGTGCTAGGCTAGCGGGAGGGAGTGAGCAGTTCTTC.

V is TRBV7-9 and J is TRBJ2-3, with 10 bases fitting TRBD2. V shed 6 bases and J 2 bases; nucleotides not matched to a gene: 11. There are 17 residues in the CDR3. Germline loops: CDR1 SEHNR, CDR2 FQNEAQ (reference sequence). In DNA form, the CDR3 reads TGTGCCAGCAGGAAACGACTAGCGGGTCTCTTCACAGATACGCAGTATTTT. This translates into CASRKRLAGLFTDTQYF.

This clonotype was observed a handful of times. This sequence joins TRBV4-1 and TRBJ2-4; 9 bases match TRBD1. The CDR3 contains 11 residues. Germline V gives CDR1 MGHRA, CDR2 YSYEKL. The trim removed 4 bases at V and 15 bases at J, leaving 4 bases unmatched. The CDR3 nucleotides are TGCGCCAGCAGCCGGGACAGGGAACGGTACTTC. Its protein product is CASSRDRERYF.

As regards this clonotype: One end of the junction fails to match germline, which may point to a read error. V is TRBV15 and J is TRBJ2-5, with TRBD2 as a possible D gene (7 bases). Germline CDR1 reads LNHNV; CDR2 reads YYDKDF (reference sequence). CDR3 length equals 15 residues. The CDR3 DNA sequence: TGTGCCACCAGTAGAGGGGGGGAAGTGTTAGAGACCCAGTACTTC. Translating it yields CATSRGGEVLETQYF.

This clonotype was found a few times. The chain combines TRBV12-3 or TRBV12-4 with TRBJ2-7; unclear D gene. The germline V and J ends were trimmed by 1 base and 3 bases, with 13 bases remaining between them. This CDR3 has 15 amino acids. The CDR3 bases are TGTGCCAGCAGTTTAGAGGGCATAGGCAGCTACGAGCAGTACTTC. Its protein is CASSLEGIGSYEQYF.

This clonotype has only a few counts. The chain combines TRBV20-1 with TRBJ2-7, with 8 nucleotides matching TRBD2. V shed 6 bases and J 2 bases; nucleotides not matched to a gene: 12. The germline V gene encodes CDR1 DFQATT and CDR2 SNEGSKA (reference sequence). CDR3 length: 15 amino acids. The chain's CDR3 is CSAIRLGSGTYEQYF. In DNA, the CDR3 is TGCAGTGCCATCCGACTTGGTAGCGGGACCTACGAGCAGTACTTC.